This T cell receptor (beta chain) was identified during a study of human T cells and chemical hapten exposure. TCRdb independently ran MiXCR on the RACE reads; one entry per CDR3 protein. The data show about 290,000 distinct CDR3 sequences, with almost 8% seen just once and about 1.2% held by the top ten. The junction had 9 bases not matched to a gene; V was cut back by 2 bases and J by 4 bases. This CDR3 is built from 18 residues. Germline V gene data show CDR1 as MNHEY and CDR2 as SMNVEV (reference sequence). About this clonotype: The antigen remains undetermined.

Study observations and caveats: There were significantly more large CDR3 similarity clusters among expanded TCRs than among controls. Counts of expanded TCRs at PT1 were positively correlated with patch test score.

Time point reported: pre-sensitization, week 0. This sample's treatment: therapeutic diphenylcyclopropenone sensitization with weekly scalp DPC. This specimen consisted of whole blood, obtained in connection with sensitization to the hapten diphenylcyclopropenone (DPC). The clonotype comes from a man aged 18 to 35 with alopecia areata. Some clones in this sample may be carry-over from other donors' samples. The chain recombines TRBV27 with TRBJ2-1, with 12 positions matching TRBD2. As DNA, the CDR3 is TGTGCCAGCAGTTTAAGCCCCCTAGGACTAGCGGGGTACAATGAGCAGTTCTTC. This translates into CASSLSPLGLAGYNEQFF.